One and the same sample provided the 29 T cell receptor beta chains below, sequenced in a study of cytomegalovirus exposure and HLA in healthy donors. The PCR was carried out with 60 Vbeta primers and 13 Jbeta primers. TCRdb keeps only in-frame clones here, not all; method: immunoSEQ multiplex PCR. The sample carries roughly 100,000 clones, roughly three fifths recorded once. Sequenced input: PBMCs. These receptors were taken from a man aged 30 to 39 in good health and CMV-seropositive.

This chain links TRBV29-1 with TRBJ1-2, with 7 bases aligning to TRBD1. Germline V CDR1 and CDR2: SQVTM, ANQGSEA. This CDR3 spans 12 amino acids. V shed 3 bases, J shed 6 bases, and the junction held 4 bases outside the gene matches. The CDR3 DNA reads as TGCAGCGTTGAGTCAGGGGGGAATGGCTACACCTTC. Amino acid sequence: CSVESGGNGYTF.

The table lists this clone with a count of one. V usage is TRBV5-1 and J usage is TRBJ1-2; TRBD1 matches 11 bases. The germline gives CDR1 SGHRS, CDR2 YFSETQ. The CDR3 extends over 15 amino acids. V shed 2 bases and J 3 bases; nucleotides not matched to a gene: 3. The CDR3 nucleotides read TGCGCCAGCAGCTTAGGACAGGGGGCTTACTATGGCTACACCTTC. Its protein is CASSLGQGAYYGYTF.

J is TRBJ2-2 and V is TRBV13; 8 bases fit TRBD1. The CDR3 is 16 amino acids. V shed 5 bases, J shed 4 bases, and the junction held 9 bases outside the gene matches. Germline CDR1 reads PRHDT; CDR2 reads FYEKMQ (reference sequence). The CDR3 sequence is CASSAQGAGGTGELFF. The CDR3 coding sequence is TGTGCCAGCAGCGCTCAGGGGGCTGGGGGCACCGGGGAGCTGTTTTTT. Full variable domain (rest looked up from reference TRBV13 and TRBJ2-2): AAGVIQSPRHLIKEKRETATLKCYPIPRHDTVYWYQQGPGQDPQFLISFYEKMQSDKGSIPDRFSAQQFSDYHSELNMSSLELGDSALYFCASSAQGAGGTGELFFGEGSRLTVL.

This chain joins TRBV6-8 and TRBJ1-2, with TRBD1 matching 9 bases. The V gene end was trimmed by 5 bases and the J gene end by 10 bases; junction bases not matched to a gene: 8. The CDR3 runs to 13 residues. CDR1 and CDR2 (germline): MNHGY, SAAAGT. This CDR3 reads CASSPGQGWFYTF. CDR3 nucleotide sequence: TGTGCCAGCAGTCCCGGACAGGGGTGGTTCTACACCTTC.

The chain is built from TRBV5-1 and TRBJ2-5, with TRBD2 as a possible D gene (6 bases). TRBJ2-7 explains the end of the DNA better; the J call may be wrong. Germline lookup yields CDR1 SGHRS and CDR2 YFSETQ. The CDR3 contains 15 residues. CDR3 region: CASSPLGGINDEQYF. DNA for the CDR3: TGCGCCAGCAGCCCACTAGGAGGGATTAACGACGAGCAGTACTTC.

V usage is TRBV6-1 and J usage is TRBJ1-2, with D perhaps matching TRBD1 (5 bases). V shed 4 bases and J shed 1 base, with 10 bases lying between them. CDR3 size: 14 residues. Germline loops: CDR1 MNHNS, CDR2 SASEGT. CDR3 nucleotide sequence: TGTGCCAGCAGTGGACAGAATCTTAACTATGGCTACACCTTC. This sequence encodes CASSGQNLNYGYTF.

This rearrangement joins TRBV27 to TRBJ2-5; D might be TRBD1 (7 bases). Germline CDR1 MNHEY, CDR2 SMNVEV (reference sequence). V was trimmed by 3 bases and J by 5 bases, leaving 13 bases between them. The CDR3 is made up of 14 amino acids. The CDR3 DNA is TGTGCCAGCAGTTTCGGCAGGGGGACTGAGACCCAGTACTTC. This gives the protein CASSFGRGTETQYF.

The rearrangement joins TRBV29-1 to TRBJ2-7, with 8 bases identical to TRBD2. The CDR3 length is 11 residues. Germline loops: CDR1 SQVTM, CDR2 ANQGSEA. With 7 bases clipped from V and 7 bases from J, the junction kept 6 bases outside the gene matches. The CDR3 protein is CSAQAGGEQYF. In DNA, the CDR3 is TGCAGCGCCCAGGCGGGGGGAGAGCAGTACTTC.

The chain links TRBV6-1 to TRBJ1-5; D is unresolved. The CDR3 has 13 amino acids. Germline V gene sequence: CDR1 MNHNS, CDR2 SASEGT. The germline V and J ends were trimmed by 2 bases and 4 bases, with 6 bases remaining between them. This CDR3 is CASSERVNQPQHF. CDR3 DNA: TGTGCCAGCAGTGAACGGGTGAATCAGCCCCAGCATTTT.

This sequence joins TRBV5-5 and TRBJ2-7; 9 bases agree with TRBD2. The V gene end was trimmed by 2 bases and the J gene end by 0 bases; junction bases not matched to a gene: 18. This CDR3 comprises 20 residues. CDR1 is SGHKS, CDR2 YYEKEE, per germline (reference sequence). CDR3 coding DNA: TGTGCCAGCAGCTTCCCCCTAAGGGGAGCGGGGGGCCGGAGCTCCTACGAGCAGTACTTC. It specifies CASSFPLRGAGGRSSYEQYF.

The chain employs TRBV6-1 and TRBJ1-1; D gene unclear. The V end lost 6 bases, the J end lost 1 base, and 9 bases lay between the germline ends. The germline V gene encodes CDR1 MNHNS and CDR2 SASEGT. The CDR3 has 13 residues. CDR3 region: CASSITENTEAFF. For the CDR3, the DNA is TGTGCCAGCAGCATTACAGAGAACACTGAAGCTTTCTTT.

The CDR3, as DNA: TGTGCCAGCAGCTTGGGGTGGAGTAGTAACGAGCAGTACTTC. This gives the protein CASSLGWSSNEQYF. V and J are TRBV5-6 and TRBJ2-7; D remains ambiguous. CDR1 and CDR2 from the germline V gene are SGHDT and YYEEEE. This CDR3 has 14 residues. V was trimmed by 0 bases and J by 5 bases, leaving 12 bases between them.

The CDR3 reads CASSLGTGSEQYF. CDR3 nucleotide sequence: TGTGCCAGCAGCTTAGGTACAGGTTCCGAGCAGTACTTC. The V gene is TRBV13, the J gene TRBJ2-7; a weak D match, TRBD1 (5 bases). This CDR3 region has 13 residues. The germline gives CDR1 PRHDT, CDR2 FYEKMQ (reference sequence). V dropped 0 bases and J dropped 6 bases, with 9 bases sitting between them. Together with reference TRBV13 and TRBJ2-7, the CDR3 gives the full variable domain: AAGVIQSPRHLIKEKRETATLKCYPIPRHDTVYWYQQGPGQDPQFLISFYEKMQSDKGSIPDRFSAQQFSDYHSELNMSSLELGDSALYFCASSLGTGSEQYFGPGTRLTVT.

As to this clone: Other nucleotide sequences from this sample produce the same CDR3. The chain employs TRBV5-1 and TRBJ2-3; 10 bases fit TRBD2. Germline CDR1 SGHRS, CDR2 YFSETQ. CDR3 length: 15 residues. V shed 0 bases and J 3 bases; nucleotides not matched to a gene: 1. CDR3 DNA: TGCGCCAGCAGCTTGGAACTAGCGGGGACAGATACGCAGTATTTT. Amino acids: CASSLELAGTDTQYF.

The CDR3 DNA follows: TGTGCCAGCACGAGATTGAAGGGCTACACCTTC. It codes for CASTRLKGYTF. V and J are TRBV2 and TRBJ1-2; unclear D gene. Per the germline V gene, CDR1 is SNHLY and CDR2 is FYNNEI. The length of the CDR3 is 11 residues. The V end lost 7 bases, the J end lost 8 bases, and 11 bases lay between the germline ends.

The chain uses TRBV19 and TRBJ2-5; 9 nucleotides agree with TRBD1. The CDR3 runs to 15 residues. V lost 2 bases to trimming and J lost 4 bases; unmatched junction nucleotides: 5. CDR1 is LNHDA, CDR2 SQIVND, per germline (reference sequence). The DNA for the CDR3 is TGTGCCAGTAGTATATCGGGACAGGGAAGAGAGACCCAGTACTTC. Protein: CASSISGQGRETQYF.

This clone was counted only a few times. The rearrangement joins TRBV5-4 to TRBJ1-2, with TRBD1 matching over 7 bases. Trimming cost V 4 bases and J 5 bases; bases outside gene matches: 2. The V gene's germline CDR1 is SGHNT and CDR2 YYREEE (reference sequence). The CDR3 runs 12 residues. The CDR3 spells CASSPGQYGYTF. CDR3 bases: TGTGCCAGCAGCCCGGGACAGTATGGCTACACCTTC.

The J gene is TRBJ2-2, the V gene TRBV5-1; D might be TRBD1 (6 bases). Per germline, CDR1 SGHRS and CDR2 YFSETQ. V was shortened by 4 bases and J by 6 bases, with 13 bases between the two germline ends. The CDR3 contains 14 residues. The CDR3 DNA reads as TGCGCCAGCAGCGACCAAGGGGGTTCCGGGGAGCTGTTTTTT. Translating gives CASSDQGGSGELFF. Based on the CDR3 plus reference TRBV5-1 and TRBJ2-2, the full variable domain is KAGVTQTPRYLIKTRGQQVTLSCSPISGHRSVSWYQQTPGQGLQFLFEYFSETQRNKGNFPGRFSGRQFSNSRSEMNVSTLELGDSALYLCASSDQGGSGELFFGEGSRLTVL.

The rearrangement links TRBV6-1 to TRBJ2-3; the match to TRBD1 covers 9 bases. Germline V lookup: CDR1 MNHNS, CDR2 SASEGT. J gave up 2 bases and V 6 bases, and 3 bases lay outside the gene matches. There are 14 residues in the CDR3. The CDR3 loop reads CASSQQGATDTQYF. Written as DNA, the CDR3 is TGTGCCAGCAGCCAACAGGGGGCCACAGATACGCAGTATTTT.

Only a few counts were recorded for this clone. This chain uses TRBV6-5 with TRBJ1-2; a weak D match, TRBD1 (5 bases). The V end was cut by 8 bases, the J end by 6 bases, with 19 bases between. The CDR3 contains 14 residues. Germline loops: CDR1 MNHEY, CDR2 SVGAGI. This CDR3 is CASSRGDRGNGYTF. The CDR3 DNA is TGTGCCAGCTCTCGCGGGGACCGAGGAAATGGCTACACCTTC.

V and J are TRBV5-1 and TRBJ2-7; 9 nucleotides match TRBD1. CDR1 SGHRS and CDR2 YFSETQ come from the germline V gene. V lost 0 bases and J lost 7; bases outside the gene matches: 8. The CDR3 is made up of 15 amino acids. This CDR3 reads CASSLAQGARYEQYF. The CDR3 nucleotides are TGCGCCAGCAGCTTGGCACAGGGGGCCCGGTATGAGCAGTACTTC. The full variable domain, completed using reference TRBV5-1 and TRBJ2-7, is KAGVTQTPRYLIKTRGQQVTLSCSPISGHRSVSWYQQTPGQGLQFLFEYFSETQRNKGNFPGRFSGRQFSNSRSEMNVSTLELGDSALYLCASSLAQGARYEQYFGPGTRLTVT.

This clone was observed a single time. The chain links TRBV7-9 to TRBJ2-5, with TRBD2 matching 8 bases. Trimming removed 3 bases from V and 0 bases from J; junction bases left unmatched: 6. CDR1 and CDR2 from the germline V gene are SEHNR and FQNEAQ (reference sequence). The CDR3 loop spans 16 amino acids. The DNA for the CDR3 is TGTGCCAGCAGCTTTGGCGTAGCGGGGTACCAAGAGACCCAGTACTTC. Its translation: CASSFGVAGYQETQYF.

This chain connects TRBV19 to TRBJ2-3; D unclear. V gave up 1 base and J gave up 2 bases, with 7 bases separating them. CDR1 LNHDA and CDR2 SQIVND come from the germline V gene (reference sequence). This CDR3 has 14 amino acids. The CDR3 here is CASSIGGYTDTQYF. CDR3 in DNA: TGTGCCAGTAGTATAGGAGGATACACAGATACGCAGTATTTT. Full variable domain (rest looked up from reference TRBV19 and TRBJ2-3): DGGITQSPKYLFRKEGQNVTLSCEQNLNHDAMYWYRQDPGQGLRLIYYSQIVNDFQKGDIAEGYSVSREKKESFPLTVTSAQKNPTAFYLCASSIGGYTDTQYFGPGTRLTVL.

The chain carries TRBV18 and TRBJ1-2, with 7 bases that match TRBD1. The V and J ends lost 6 bases and 2 bases, in that order; junction bases with no gene match: 6. Germline assignment: CDR1 KGHSH and CDR2 LQKENI. This CDR3 comprises 14 residues. CDR3: CASSLGQLNYGYTF. The CDR3 DNA is TGTGCCAGCTCGTTGGGACAGTTGAACTATGGCTACACCTTC. Full variable domain (rest looked up from reference TRBV18 and TRBJ1-2): NAGVMQNPRHLVRRRGQEARLRCSPMKGHSHVYWYRQLPEEGLKFMVYLQKENIIDESGMPKERFSAEFPKEGPSILRIQQVVRGDSAAYFCASSLGQLNYGYTFGSGTRLTVV.

J is TRBJ1-2 and V is TRBV2, with D hard to call. Trimming removed 3 bases from V and 4 bases from J, with 9 bases in between. This CDR3 has 13 amino acids. CDR1 and CDR2 from the germline V gene are SNHLY and FYNNEI. CDR3 DNA: TGTGCCAGCAGTGAGTTAACATCCTATGGCTACACCTTC. Its translation is CASSELTSYGYTF.

The CDR3 DNA reads TGTGCCAGCAGCTTAAGTAGCGGGCTAGCGGGGGGGAATGAGCAGTTCTTC. Its translation: CASSLSSGLAGGNEQFF. This rearrangement joins TRBV7-8 to TRBJ2-1; 12 bases are a match to TRBD2. This CDR3 has 17 residues. Trimming cost V 2 bases and J 7 bases; bases outside gene matches: 9. Germline values: CDR1 SGHVS, CDR2 FQNEAQ.

There are a few counts of this clone. This chain uses TRBV5-1 with TRBJ2-5; TRBD2 agrees at 8 bases. Per the germline V gene, CDR1 is SGHRS and CDR2 is YFSETQ. There are 14 residues in the CDR3. After removal of 6 bases from V and 4 bases from J, the junction contained 8 bases not matched to a gene. CDR3 nucleotide sequence: TGCGCCAGCACTATGACGGGGGGGGGAGAGACCCAGTACTTC. This translates into CASTMTGGGETQYF.

The count of this clone is one. The V call is TRBV7-9, the J call TRBJ1-3; maybe TRBD1 (5 bases). Trimming stripped 5 bases from V and 0 bases from J, with 17 bases between. Germline V gene data show CDR1 as SEHNR and CDR2 as FQNEAQ (reference sequence). This CDR3 is built from 17 residues. CDR3 nucleotide sequence: TGTGCCAGCAGCGGAGGGGCCCAGGGTTACTCTGGAAACACCATATATTTT. The encoded protein is CASSGGAQGYSGNTIYF.

This clone has a handful of counts. The rearrangement uses TRBV28 and TRBJ2-5, with D perhaps matching TRBD1 (5 bases). V lost 2 bases to trimming and J lost 5 bases, with 9 bases between them. Germline values: CDR1 MDHEN, CDR2 SYDVKM. CDR3 size: 13 residues. The CDR3 spells CASSLAGFETQYF. CDR3 nucleotide sequence: TGTGCCAGCAGTTTAGCAGGGTTTGAGACCCAGTACTTC.